The 4 T cell receptor beta chains reported below all come from one sample, sequenced in a study of CD8+CD57+ T cells in acquired aplastic anemia. It was patients with CD8+CD57+ cell expansion by flow cytometry who were chosen for sequencing. Template material for TCR beta VDJ and CDR3 profiling consisted of genomic DNA. MiXCR was run by TCRdb on the reads, yielding one entry per CDR3 protein. Here the sample spans 75,000 to 100,000 distinct CDR3 sequences, 55% to 75% being singletons. The sample taken for sequencing was sorted CD4+, CD8+, or CD8+CD57+ T cells (not recorded which) from PBMCs. The source of these receptors is a human donor with aplastic anemia.

The chain is built from TRBV19 and TRBJ1-1, with TRBD1 as a possible D gene (6 bases). In germline, CDR1 is LNHDA, CDR2 SQIVND (reference sequence). V gave up 3 bases and J gave up 3 bases, with 8 bases separating them. This CDR3 has 13 amino acids. CDR3 nucleotides: TGTGCCAGTAGTATCACAGGGTACACTGAAGCTTTCTTT. Amino acids: CASSITGYTEAFF. The full variable domain, completed using reference TRBV19 and TRBJ1-1, is DGGITQSPKYLFRKEGQNVTLSCEQNLNHDAMYWYRQDPGQGLRLIYYSQIVNDFQKGDIAEGYSVSREKKESFPLTVTSAQKNPTAFYLCASSITGYTEAFFGQGTRLTVV.

This sequence joins TRBV7-2 and TRBJ2-2; TRBD1 might be the D (5 bases). The CDR3 has 15 amino acids. The V gene's germline CDR1 is SGHTA and CDR2 FQGNSA. V lost 2 bases and J lost 2, with 9 bases in between. CDR3 nucleotides: TGTGCCAGCAGCTTACAGGGCGGAAACACCGGGGAGCTGTTTTTT. This codes for CASSLQGGNTGELFF. Drawing the rest from reference TRBV7-2 and TRBJ2-2, the complete variable domain is GAGVSQSPSNKVTEKGKDVELRCDPISGHTALYWYRQSLGQGLEFLIYFQGNSAPDKSGLPSDRFSAERTGGSVSTLTIQRTQQEDSAVYLCASSLQGGNTGELFFGEGSRLTVL.

The J gene is TRBJ2-3, the V gene TRBV19; D remains unclear. V lost 3 bases to trimming and J lost 2 bases, with 12 bases between them. The CDR3 is made up of 15 amino acids. Germline lookup yields CDR1 LNHDA and CDR2 SQIVND (reference sequence). CDR3 nucleotides: TGTGCCAGTAGTATTGGTATTCGGGCCACAGATACGCAGTATTTT. Protein product: CASSIGIRATDTQYF.

The rearrangement links TRBV6-1 to TRBJ1-5; 7 nucleotides agree with TRBD1. Germline loops: CDR1 MNHNS, CDR2 SASEGT. The CDR3 length is 17 residues. V was pared by 3 bases and J by 0 bases, with 8 bases of the junction left unmatched. The CDR3: CASSDTRTGNSNQPQHF. CDR3 nucleotides: TGTGCCAGCAGTGACACGCGGACAGGAAATAGCAATCAGCCCCAGCATTTT.